This T cell receptor (beta chain) was captured by sequencing in a study of shared clonotypes between healthy human individuals. The overall study: With ages of 18 to 49, the donors were a couple of women and a few men. Findings and caveats of the study: Exclusively blood specimens were collected; tissue repertoires likely differ.

Of note for this clone: Its antigen is undetermined.

The V end was cut by 4 bases, the J end by 5 bases, with 18 bases between. This CDR3 is 15 amino acids long. Germline values: CDR1 SGHDT, CDR2 YYEEEE. Profiling relied on immunoSEQ multiplex PCR, and the TCRdb table lists in-frame clones only, not all of them. This table has over 400,000 clones, more than 75% appearing once. Free of recent acute infections or vaccinations, the donors were healthy HIV-negative adults. The receptor's source is a woman aged 40-49 years in good health. Some clones in this sample may be carry-over from other donors' samples. The sample taken for sequencing was PBMCs. The J gene is TRBJ2-5, the V gene TRBV5-6; D remains ambiguous. CDR3 DNA sequence: TGTGCCAGCAGCCAAATAAGTACGGATGACGAGACCCAGTACTTC. It encodes CASSQISTDDETQYF. Variable domain in full (rest from reference TRBV5-6 and TRBJ2-5): DAGVTQSPTHLIKTRGQQVTLRCSPKSGHDTVSWYQQALGQGPQFIFQYYEEEERQRGNFPDRFSGHQFPNYSSELNVNALLLGDSALYLCASSQISTDDETQYFGPGTRLLVL.